The 9 T cell receptor beta chains in this list originate from one sample, sequenced in a study of blood T cell repertoires in COVID-19. Repertoires were generated with immunoSEQ multiplex PCR, while TCRdb's copy carries only in-frame clones and drops some. This sample has about 250,000 clones; 80% to 90% occur once, and the top ten carry over 2%. Sequenced input: PBMCs or T cells enriched from blood (not recorded which). The receptor source for this set is a woman aged 18-29 years who had recovered from COVID-19.

The chain has TRBV28 and TRBJ1-4; TRBD1 is a possible D gene (5 bases). The V end lost 7 bases, the J end lost 0 bases, and 12 bases lay between the germline ends. CDR1 and CDR2 (germline): MDHEN, SYDVKM. The CDR3 contains 15 residues. CDR3 amino acids: CASTPTGATNEKLFF. CDR3 in DNA: TGTGCCAGCACCCCGACGGGGGCAACTAATGAAAAACTGTTTTTT.

V usage is TRBV18 and J usage is TRBJ2-7; a possible D gene is TRBD2 (5 bases). Germline V gene lookup returns CDR1 KGHSH and CDR2 LQKENI. V lost 3 bases to trimming and J lost 6 bases, with 21 bases between them. The CDR3 extends over 16 amino acids. Here the CDR3 reads CASSPLDSTLVREQYF. In DNA form, the CDR3 reads TGTGCCAGCTCACCGCTGGACTCGACCTTAGTCCGCGAGCAGTACTTC.

The rearrangement joins TRBV29-1 to TRBJ2-7, with 8 nucleotides matching TRBD1. The CDR3 consists of 12 residues. J gave up 4 bases and V 8 bases, and 7 bases lay outside the gene matches. Germline values: CDR1 SQVTM, CDR2 ANQGSEA. The CDR3 reads CSIRQGMYEQYF. The DNA for the CDR3 is TGCAGCATAAGACAGGGGATGTACGAGCAGTACTTC.

V and J are TRBV4-1 and TRBJ2-2; TRBD1 agrees at 9 bases. Trimming removed 3 bases from V and 7 bases from J; junction bases left unmatched: 9. The CDR3 contains 16 residues. Germline V gene sequence: CDR1 MGHRA, CDR2 YSYEKL. The CDR3 DNA is TGCGCCAGCAGCCAGAATACAGGGGGCTGGAGCGGGGAGCTGTTTTTT. This sequence encodes CASSQNTGGWSGELFF.

The J gene is TRBJ1-1, the V gene TRBV4-2; maybe TRBD1 (6 bases). CDR1 is LGHNA and CDR2 is YNFKEQ in the germline V gene. V was trimmed by 3 bases and J by 4 bases, leaving 21 bases between them. The CDR3 extends over 17 amino acids. The CDR3 region is CASSQLLGGGSSTEAFF. The CDR3 nucleotides are TGTGCCAGCAGCCAGCTCCTAGGGGGGGGCTCGAGCACTGAAGCTTTCTTT.

This chain connects TRBV10-1 to TRBJ2-1, with 8 positions matching TRBD1. Trimming took 3 bases from V and 1 from J; bases not matched to a gene: 11. Germline V CDR1 and CDR2: WNHNN, SYGVQD (reference sequence). The CDR3 covers 18 residues. The CDR3 DNA follows: TGCGCCAGCAGTGATCCCGGACAGGGAGGATTTTCCTACAATGAGCAGTTCTTC. Translated, it gives CASSDPGQGGFSYNEQFF.

The chain links TRBV6-5 to TRBJ1-5; 8 bases line up with TRBD1. V trimming: 6 bases; J trimming: 3 bases; junction bases outside the gene matches: 4. The germline V gene encodes CDR1 MNHEY and CDR2 SVGAGI. This CDR3 contains 14 residues. Here the CDR3 reads CASSLTGVNQPQHF. The CDR3 coding sequence is TGTGCCAGCAGCCTGACAGGGGTCAATCAGCCCCAGCATTTT.

The CDR3 loop is CAWSVRDKAFF. The CDR3, as DNA: TGTGCCTGGAGTGTAAGGGACAAGGCTTTCTTT. V gene TRBV30 combines with J gene TRBJ1-1; a weak D match, TRBD1 (6 bases). The CDR3 is 11 residues long. CDR1 GTSNPN and CDR2 SVGIG come from the germline V gene (reference sequence). The ends were cut back, 0 bases at V and 11 bases at J, with 10 bases in the middle.

J is TRBJ2-7 and V is TRBV30; no reliable D call. The germline V and J ends were trimmed by 2 bases and 1 base, with 12 bases remaining between them. CDR1 and CDR2 from the germline V gene are GTSNPN and SVGIG (reference sequence). The CDR3 runs to 14 residues. In DNA, the CDR3 is TGTGCCTGGAGTAACCCGATAGCTTCCTACGAGCAGTACTTC. The encoded protein is CAWSNPIASYEQYF.